This T cell receptor beta chain comes out of a study of T cell responses to AZD1222 COVID-19 vaccine (dated by TCRdb to about 2021). Regarding the study in general: TCR sequencing was performed for approximately 240 trial participants, of whom about 200 were given two doses of AZD1222 and some 26 were given two doses of MenACWY control vaccine. Trial participants were enrolled into age subgroups of 18-55, 56-69 and 70-plus years, which contained around 150, 29 and 61 TCR-sequenced participants, respectively. What the work shows at the level of the full study, not this receptor alone: After two AZD1222 doses, both the breadth and the depth of spike-specific TCRs were significantly higher than at day 0 and than in MenACWY recipients. Conclusions about previously exposed vaccinees are limited, since just six AZD1222 recipients were seropositive for SARS-CoV-2 at baseline. CD4 TCRs associated with the vaccine covered the entire spike protein, and the dominant responses were in regions 160-218 and 743-854. Most participants were white British and females outnumbered males, and the authors suggested that clonal diversity may have been underestimated. The 56-69-year group was small, and its depth increase did not reach significance, likely because of low power. No day 14 peak-response samples were available, so repertoires were characterized only after the peak T cell response. Nearly half of unique spike-specific TCRs reportedly recognized epitopes outside regions mutated in the B.1.351 and B.1.1.7 variants.

The CDR3 regions of human TCRbeta chains were analyzed by immunosequencing. Processing in the source paper ran as follows. Repertoire TCRs were matched against a reference library of SARS-CoV-2-specific TCRs generated with the MIRA antigen-specificity platform. Breadth was defined as the fraction of unique TCRs that were SARS-CoV-2-associated. Depth was defined as the fraction of total T cells that were SARS-CoV-2-associated. Using the MIRA data, each spike-specific TCR was mapped to the spike region that the TCR reacts to and placed in a CD4 or CD8 class. Log10-transformed breadth and depth values were compared by one-way ANOVA with Sidak's multiple comparisons tests. Here the immuneACCESS table is served through TCRdb, limited to in-frame sequences with V and J called. Missing clones are a known gap in these copies; in checked studies unresolved V genes cover under half, and the rest lacks a known reason. V and J calls and clone size follow that table, whereas D and trimming were derived from the DNA. This sample comprises 210,000 or so clones, around 94% of them detected only once. The ten largest clones add up to approximately 1.7% of the sample.

The time point label here, explained by the study, means: about 28 days (+/-7) after the second vaccine dose. The treatment or condition label of this sample denotes: meningococcal conjugate vaccine given as trial control. The vaccinee samples were drawn from two UK trials, COV001 and COV002, one of which was a single-blind randomized controlled phase 2/3 trial testing AZD1222 (ChAdOx1 nCoV-19) in healthy adults. For TCRbeta chain sequencing, PBMC samples from trial participants were taken at day 0 and at day 28 after the second dose. Per the germline V gene, MNHNS is the CDR1 and SASEGT is the CDR2. V has 0 bases trimmed and J has 3 bases trimmed; junction bases matching no gene number 9. The CDR3 starts with the cysteine, ends with the phenylalanine, and has 17 residues. The read is trimmed to its CDR3 DNA, 51 bases read in frame from base 1. With respect to this clone: Its cognate antigen has yet to be identified. Nothing much larger sits one base from this clone, and base qualities are not available.

In this chain, TRBV6-1 is recombined with TRBJ2-7; TRBD2 fits 9 bases in the junction. The sequence was collected from an adult who received the MenACWY meningococcal vaccine as a control. Source: peripheral blood, taken 28 days after the second dose of the MenACWY control vaccine. This receptor carries the CDR3 CASSEAGSGGFIYEQYF. The DNA sequence follows: TGTGCCAGCAGTGAAGCAGGGAGCGGGGGGTTCATCTACGAGCAGTACTTC.